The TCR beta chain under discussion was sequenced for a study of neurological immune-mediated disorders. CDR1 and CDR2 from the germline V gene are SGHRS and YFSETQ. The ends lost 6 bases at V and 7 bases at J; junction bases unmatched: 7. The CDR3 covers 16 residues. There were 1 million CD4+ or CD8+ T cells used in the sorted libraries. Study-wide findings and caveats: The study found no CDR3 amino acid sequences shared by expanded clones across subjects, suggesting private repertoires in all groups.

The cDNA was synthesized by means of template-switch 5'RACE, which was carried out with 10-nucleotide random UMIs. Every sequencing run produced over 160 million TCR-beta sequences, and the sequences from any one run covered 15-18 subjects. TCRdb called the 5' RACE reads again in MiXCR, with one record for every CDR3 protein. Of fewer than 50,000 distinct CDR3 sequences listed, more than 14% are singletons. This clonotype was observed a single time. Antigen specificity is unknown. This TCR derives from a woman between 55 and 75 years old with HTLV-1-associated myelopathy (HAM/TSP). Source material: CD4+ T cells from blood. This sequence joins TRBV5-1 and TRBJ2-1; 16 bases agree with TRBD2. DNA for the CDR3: TGCGCCAGCATCCTGGGACTAGCGGGAGGGCAGAATGAGCAGTTCTTC. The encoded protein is CASILGLAGGQNEQFF.